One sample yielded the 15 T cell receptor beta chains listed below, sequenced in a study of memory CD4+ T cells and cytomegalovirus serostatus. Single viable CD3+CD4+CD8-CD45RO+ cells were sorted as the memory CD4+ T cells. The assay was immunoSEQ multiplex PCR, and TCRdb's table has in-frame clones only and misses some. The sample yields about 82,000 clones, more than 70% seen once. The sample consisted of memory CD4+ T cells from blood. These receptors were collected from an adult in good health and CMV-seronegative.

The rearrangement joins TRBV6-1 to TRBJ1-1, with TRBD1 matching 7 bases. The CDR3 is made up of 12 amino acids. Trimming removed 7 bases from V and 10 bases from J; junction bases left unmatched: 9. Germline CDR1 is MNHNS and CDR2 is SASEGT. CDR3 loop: CASNKLAGGAFF. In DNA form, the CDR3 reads TGTGCCAGCAATAAACTTGCAGGGGGAGCTTTCTTT.

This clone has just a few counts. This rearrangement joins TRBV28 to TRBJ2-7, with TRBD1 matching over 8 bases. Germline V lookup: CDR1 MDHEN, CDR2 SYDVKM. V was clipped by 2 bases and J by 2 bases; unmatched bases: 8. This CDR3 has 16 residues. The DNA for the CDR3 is TGTGCCAGCAGTTTAGGCCCCGGGACAGGCACCTACGAGCAGTACTTC. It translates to CASSLGPGTGTYEQYF.

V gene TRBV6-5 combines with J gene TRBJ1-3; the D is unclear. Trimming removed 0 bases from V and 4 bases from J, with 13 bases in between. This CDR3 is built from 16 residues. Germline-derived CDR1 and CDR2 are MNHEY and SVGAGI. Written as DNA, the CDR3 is TGTGCCAGCAGTTACTCGGCGGGCGGGATAGGAAACACCATATATTTT. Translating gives CASSYSAGGIGNTIYF.

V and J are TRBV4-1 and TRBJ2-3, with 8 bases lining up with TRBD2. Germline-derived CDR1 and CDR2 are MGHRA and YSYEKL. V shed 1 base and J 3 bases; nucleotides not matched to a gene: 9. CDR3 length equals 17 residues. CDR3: CASSQVSSGVITDTQYF. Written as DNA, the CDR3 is TGCGCCAGCAGCCAAGTGAGTAGCGGGGTCATTACAGATACGCAGTATTTT.

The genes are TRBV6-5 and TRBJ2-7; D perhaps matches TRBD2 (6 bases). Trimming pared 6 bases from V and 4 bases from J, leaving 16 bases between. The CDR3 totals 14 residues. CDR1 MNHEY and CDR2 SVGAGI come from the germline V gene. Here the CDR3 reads CASSPGGGAYEQYF. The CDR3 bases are TGTGCCAGCAGCCCCGGGGGAGGAGCATACGAGCAGTACTTC.

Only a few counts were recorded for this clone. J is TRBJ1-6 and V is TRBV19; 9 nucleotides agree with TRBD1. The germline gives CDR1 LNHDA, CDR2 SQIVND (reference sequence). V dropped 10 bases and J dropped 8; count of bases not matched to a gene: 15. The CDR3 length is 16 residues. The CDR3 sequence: CATRVGGQGRYSPLHF. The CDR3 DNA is TGTGCCACCAGGGTCGGGGGACAGGGTCGATATTCACCCCTCCACTTT.

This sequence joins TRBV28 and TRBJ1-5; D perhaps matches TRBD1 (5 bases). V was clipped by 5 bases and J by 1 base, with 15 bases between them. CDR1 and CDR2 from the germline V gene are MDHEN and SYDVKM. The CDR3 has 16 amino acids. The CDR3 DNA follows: TGTGCCAGCAGTCCCGCGGGGGGATTGAGCAATCAGCCCCAGCATTTT. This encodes CASSPAGGLSNQPQHF.

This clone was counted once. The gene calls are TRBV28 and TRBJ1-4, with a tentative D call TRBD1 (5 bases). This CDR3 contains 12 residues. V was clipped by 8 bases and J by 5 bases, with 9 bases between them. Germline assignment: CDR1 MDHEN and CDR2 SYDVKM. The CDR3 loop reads CASSGLNEKLFF. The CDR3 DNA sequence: TGTGCCAGCTCGGGACTAAATGAAAAACTGTTTTTT.

The CDR3 is CATSRDRGETYEQYF. In DNA form, the CDR3 reads TGTGCCACCAGCAGAGATAGGGGGGAAACCTACGAGCAGTACTTC. The chain is built from TRBV15 and TRBJ2-7; D is possibly TRBD1 or TRBD2 (6 bases each). Germline V gene data show CDR1 as LNHNV and CDR2 as YYDKDF (reference sequence). V was pared by 0 bases and J by 2 bases, with 11 bases between. The CDR3 spans 15 residues.

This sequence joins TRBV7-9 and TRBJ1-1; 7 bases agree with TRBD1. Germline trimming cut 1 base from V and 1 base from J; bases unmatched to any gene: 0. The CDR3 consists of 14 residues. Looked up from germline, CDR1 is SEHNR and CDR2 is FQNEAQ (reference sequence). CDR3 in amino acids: CASSLGQGNTEAFF. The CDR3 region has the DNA TGTGCCAGCAGCTTAGGACAGGGGAACACTGAAGCTTTCTTT.

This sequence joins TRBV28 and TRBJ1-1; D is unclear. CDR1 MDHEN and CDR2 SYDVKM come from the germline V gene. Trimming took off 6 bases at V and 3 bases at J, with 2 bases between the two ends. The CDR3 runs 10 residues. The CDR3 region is CASRDTEAFF. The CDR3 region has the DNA TGTGCCAGCAGGGACACTGAAGCTTTCTTT.

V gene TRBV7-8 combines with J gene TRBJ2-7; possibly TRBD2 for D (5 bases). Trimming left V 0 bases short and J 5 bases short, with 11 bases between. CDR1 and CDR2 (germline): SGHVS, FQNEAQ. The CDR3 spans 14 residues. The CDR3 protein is CASSLALARHEQYF. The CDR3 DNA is TGTGCCAGCAGCTTAGCGCTAGCCCGCCACGAGCAGTACTTC.

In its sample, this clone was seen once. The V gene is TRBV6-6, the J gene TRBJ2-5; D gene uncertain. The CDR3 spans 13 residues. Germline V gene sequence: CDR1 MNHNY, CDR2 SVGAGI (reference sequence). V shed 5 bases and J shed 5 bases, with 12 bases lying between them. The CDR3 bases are TGTGCCAGCAGTCTACAGTGGGTGGAGACCCAGTACTTC. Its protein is CASSLQWVETQYF.

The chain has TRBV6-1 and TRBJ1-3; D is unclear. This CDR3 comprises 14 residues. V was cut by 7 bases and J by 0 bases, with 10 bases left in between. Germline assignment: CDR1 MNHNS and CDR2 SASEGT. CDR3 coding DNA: TGTGCCAGCATTCCGTCCAGCTCTGGAAACACCATATATTTT. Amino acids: CASIPSSSGNTIYF.

In nucleotides, the CDR3 is TGTGCCAGCAGTCGGCGGACTAGCGGGGGTTACGAGCAGTACTTC. This codes for CASSRRTSGGYEQYF. The rearrangement links TRBV27 to TRBJ2-7; 13 positions match TRBD2. The CDR3 covers 15 residues. After removal of 5 bases from V and 4 bases from J, the junction contained 5 bases not matched to a gene. The germline V gene encodes CDR1 MNHEY and CDR2 SMNVEV (reference sequence).